The subject of this entry is one TCR beta chain. Germline loops: CDR1 ENHRY, CDR2 SYGVKD. Trimming removed 0 bases from V and 1 base from J, with 7 bases in between. This CDR3 has 14 residues. The data stem from a study of T-cell memory formation after mild COVID-19. Background on the study: TCR clusters mostly belonged to single donors.

UMIs and sample barcodes were carried by the TCR alpha and TCR beta cDNA libraries that 5'RACE produced using constant-segment primers. TCRdb processed the 5' RACE reads anew with MiXCR; each CDR3 protein has one entry. The repertoire consists of around 530,000 distinct CDR3 sequences, with about 20% occurring once and the leading ten covering around 9.2%. The sequence was collected from an adult woman who had mild COVID-19 (a few samples of this study predate the infection). Cell type and time point are not known. The chain carries TRBV10-3 and TRBJ2-7; D remains ambiguous. The material sequenced was PBMCs or a T cell subset sorted from them (not recorded which). This CDR3 is CAISESERSYEQYF. Here the CDR3 DNA reads TGTGCCATCAGTGAGTCAGAGCGATCCTACGAGCAGTACTTC.